Presented here are 12 T cell receptor beta chains from one specimen sequenced in a study of OX40 agonist ivuxolimab in advanced cancers. Method: immunoSEQ multiplex PCR; TCRdb's copy keeps in-frame clones and lacks some. The repertoire includes approximately 56,000 clones, less than 90% of them detected once, and 14% sits in the top ten. Sequenced here: CD4+ or CD8+ T cells sorted from blood, sampled in a trial of the OX40 agonist ivuxolimab. These receptors were obtained from an adult with an advanced solid tumor such as melanoma, head and neck, liver or kidney cancer.

The CDR3, as DNA: TGTGCCAGCAAGCCCGCGGGGGCAGCCTACGAGCAGTACTTC. It specifies CASKPAGAAYEQYF. The chain joins TRBV6-5 to TRBJ2-7, with D possibly being TRBD2 (7 bases). Germline loops: CDR1 MNHEY, CDR2 SVGAGI. The CDR3 spans 14 residues. The ends were cut back, 7 bases at V and 2 bases at J, with 15 bases in the middle.

This chain links TRBV4-1 with TRBJ1-2, with D maybe TRBD1 (6 bases). Per germline, CDR1 MGHRA and CDR2 YSYEKL. CDR3 size: 15 residues. Trimming removed 2 bases at V and 4 bases at J, with 14 bases between. The CDR3 loop is CASSQFSGGGYGYTF. CDR3 sequence (DNA): TGCGCCAGCAGCCAATTCAGCGGAGGGGGCTATGGCTACACCTTC.

The rearrangement uses TRBV19 and TRBJ1-1; D gene ambiguous. The CDR3 contains 12 residues. V was trimmed by 9 bases and J by 3 bases, leaving 11 bases between them. Germline V CDR1 and CDR2: LNHDA, SQIVND (reference sequence). CDR3 DNA: TGTGCCAGCGGTCCAACGTACACTGAAGCTTTCTTT. Protein sequence: CASGPTYTEAFF.

The chain links TRBV10-2 to TRBJ2-3; D ambiguous. This CDR3 contains 13 residues. Per the germline V gene, CDR1 is WSHSY and CDR2 is SAAADI. V was trimmed by 5 bases and J by 2 bases, leaving 8 bases between them. The CDR3 sequence is CASSPGTTDTQYF. The DNA of the CDR3 is TGCGCCAGCAGTCCAGGAACCACAGATACGCAGTATTTT.

The J gene is TRBJ1-5, the V gene TRBV6-5; D unresolved. Germline lookup yields CDR1 MNHEY and CDR2 SVGAGI. V lost 5 bases, J lost 6 bases, and 8 bases lay in between. The CDR3 consists of 12 residues. CDR3 amino acids: CASSNSGQPQHF. In DNA form, the CDR3 reads TGTGCCAGCAGTAACAGCGGTCAGCCCCAGCATTTT.

V gene TRBV15 combines with J gene TRBJ2-2; D unclear. The CDR3 is 12 amino acids. Germline loops: CDR1 LNHNV, CDR2 YYDKDF (reference sequence). V lost 1 base and J 6 bases, leaving 3 bases between the germline ends. In nucleotides, the CDR3 is TGTGCCACCAGCAGAGGACCCGGGGAGCTGTTTTTT. Protein sequence: CATSRGPGELFF.

A single count supports this clone. The rearrangement joins TRBV5-4 to TRBJ2-5; 10 nucleotides align to TRBD2. CDR1 and CDR2 from the germline V gene are SGHNT and YYREEE (reference sequence). V shed 0 bases and J 9 bases; nucleotides not matched to a gene: 5. The CDR3 is 14 amino acids. CDR3 amino acids: CASSLDSGGPPQYF. The CDR3 DNA reads TGTGCCAGCAGCTTGGATAGCGGGGGGCCACCCCAGTACTTC.

The chain joins TRBV7-9 to TRBJ2-5; 7 bases are shared with TRBD1. The length of the CDR3 is 14 residues. The J segment lost 5 bases and the V segment lost 5 bases, leaving 8 bases of the junction unmatched. The V gene's germline CDR1 is SEHNR and CDR2 FQNEAQ (reference sequence). The CDR3 bases are TGTGCCAGCAGCATCACCGGGACAGCGGAGACCCAGTACTTC. Encoded protein: CASSITGTAETQYF.

V gene TRBV15 combines with J gene TRBJ2-7, with TRBD1 identical over 8 bases. The CDR3 sequence is 16 residues long. CDR1 is LNHNV, CDR2 YYDKDF, per germline (reference sequence). Losses at the gene ends were 2 bases for V and 3 bases for J; bases not matched to a gene: 9. DNA for the CDR3: TGTGCCACCAGCAGATTGGAGGGACAGGCGTACTACGAGCAGTACTTC. This translates into CATSRLEGQAYYEQYF. Drawing the rest from reference TRBV15 and TRBJ2-7, the complete variable domain is DAMVIQNPRYQVTQFGKPVTLSCSQTLNHNVMYWYQQKSSQAPKLLFHYYDKDFNNEADTPDNFQSRRPNTSFCFLDIRSPGLGDTAMYLCATSRLEGQAYYEQYFGPGTRLTVT.

The chain has TRBV19 and TRBJ1-1; D is possibly TRBD1 (5 bases). The V end lost 4 bases, the J end lost 3 bases, and 12 bases lay between the germline ends. The CDR3 extends over 14 amino acids. CDR1 is LNHDA and CDR2 is SQIVND in the germline V gene (reference sequence). The chain's CDR3 is CASSNTGGDTEAFF. The CDR3 DNA sequence: TGTGCCAGTAGTAATACCGGGGGTGACACTGAAGCTTTCTTT.

This clone was detected a few times. The chain joins TRBV29-1 to TRBJ1-1; D unclear. The CDR3 is 13 residues long. The V end lost 7 bases, the J end lost 3 bases, and 15 bases lay between the germline ends. Germline CDR1 and CDR2: SQVTM and ANQGSEA. Here the CDR3 reads CSAGGQAYTEAFF. For the CDR3, the DNA is TGCAGCGCAGGAGGGCAGGCCTACACTGAAGCTTTCTTT.

The V call is TRBV11-2, the J call TRBJ2-5, with a weak D call TRBD2 (5 bases). V gave up 0 bases and J gave up 5 bases, with 10 bases separating them. This CDR3 has 14 residues. Germline V CDR1 and CDR2: SGHAT, FQNNGV. The CDR3 loop is CASSLEAELETQYF. CDR3 nucleotide sequence: TGTGCCAGCAGCTTAGAAGCGGAATTGGAGACCCAGTACTTC.